The text below deals with one T cell receptor beta chain. Its cognate antigen is unknown. The CDR3 has 16 residues. V was trimmed by 2 bases and J by 1 base, leaving 17 bases between them. CDR1 is GTSNPN, CDR2 SVGIG, per germline (reference sequence). The library protocol tagged individual cDNA molecules with unique molecular identifiers. One entry per CDR3 protein results from TCRdb running MiXCR on the 5' RACE reads. Of about 88,000 distinct CDR3 sequences in the sample, 14% to 15% are singletons; the top ten hold 4.5% to 7%. These data belong to a study of early T cells in non-severe SARS-CoV-2 infection. The overall study: The study sequenced bulk RNA from unsorted whole blood, with chains unpaired. Study-wide points: Anti-spike CD8 specificities were favored by VDJdb matching, whose results missed private and CD4 specificities.

Sequencing was carried out using whole blood. The chain couples TRBV30 to TRBJ1-1; maybe TRBD1 (5 bases). The receptor was derived from an adult who was a healthcare worker with PCR-confirmed SARS-CoV-2 infection or an uninfected control (not recorded which). Here the CDR3 DNA reads TGTGCCTGGAGTCGCCTAACAAGGACAACGAACACTGAAGCTTTCTTT. Protein: CAWSRLTRTTNTEAFF.